The sequence of this T cell receptor beta chain was determined in a study of Ad26.COV2.S vaccination and SARS-CoV-2 variants. The CDR3 has 16 amino acids. V was clipped by 7 bases and J by 0 bases, with 16 bases between them. Germline assignment: CDR1 SGHAT and CDR2 FQNNGV. The treatment: roughly 19 received Ad26.COV2.S at low or high dose, single or two shots; several received placebo; per-sample allocation not given. The investigators took samples on day 63 after the first vaccine or placebo injection. This table comes from immunoSEQ multiplex PCR, and its TCRdb copy is limited to in-frame clones, with some not included. The sample yields some 640,000 clones, 89% seen once.

This TCR derives from a person between 18 and 65 years old who received the Ad26.COV2.S COVID-19 vaccine or a placebo. This chain connects TRBV11-2 to TRBJ2-4; D is ambiguous. The specimen comprised peripheral blood, sampled in a trial of Ad26.COV2.S vaccine versus placebo. Here the CDR3 DNA reads TGTGCCAGCACCCCTTCATCGGAACTAGCCAAAAACATTCAGTACTTC. Encoded protein: CASTPSSELAKNIQYF. Looking up the rest from reference TRBV11-2 and TRBJ2-4 gives the full variable domain: EAGVAQSPRYKIIEKRQSVAFWCNPISGHATLYWYQQILGQGPKLLIQFQNNGVVDDSQLPKDRFSAERLKGVDSTLKIQPAKLEDSAVYLCASTPSSELAKNIQYFGAGTRLSVL.